This T cell receptor beta chain originates from a study of shared clonotypes between healthy human individuals. The V gene's germline CDR1 is MNHNS and CDR2 SASEGT. V lost 8 bases and J 0 bases, leaving 17 bases between the germline ends. The CDR3 has 15 amino acids. Sequencing was performed with immunoSEQ multiplex PCR; in TCRdb, only in-frame clones are kept and a portion is missing. The sample consists of under 850,000 clones, 90% to 95% of them appearing once. Naive-designated CD8 cells lacked CD45RO, were positively enriched for CCR7, and omitted terminally differentiated effector memory CD45RA+ cells.

The sample was naive CD8+ T cells sorted from blood. The V and J genes are TRBV6-1 and TRBJ2-7, with a possible D match to TRBD2 (6 bases). This sequence was found in a man aged 25 to 40 in good health. The CDR3 DNA follows: TGTGCCAGCCGGGGGAATGCCAGGATCTCCTACGAGCAGTACTTC. It codes for CASRGNARISYEQYF.